This T cell receptor beta chain was profiled in a study of shared clonotypes between healthy human individuals. Repertoires were generated with immunoSEQ multiplex PCR, while TCRdb's copy carries only in-frame clones and drops some. Of fewer than 700,000 clones detected, roughly 95% appear once; the ten largest clones hold about 0.11%. In this sample, this clone turned up once. One end of the junction does not line up with germline, which may come from a read error. Germline-derived CDR1 and CDR2 are MNHNS and SASEGT. This CDR3 has 15 amino acids. The naive CD8 population came from CD45RO-negative cells selected for CCR7, without terminally differentiated effector memory CD45RA+ cells.

This TCR was recovered from a woman in her twenties or thirties in good health. This chain connects TRBV6-1 to TRBJ2-7; D unclear. The material sequenced was naive CD8+ T cells sorted from blood. The CDR3 nucleotides read TGTGCCAGCAGAGAAGCGCTTAGAAGTACCTACGAGCAGTACTTC. Its translation: CASREALRSTYEQYF.